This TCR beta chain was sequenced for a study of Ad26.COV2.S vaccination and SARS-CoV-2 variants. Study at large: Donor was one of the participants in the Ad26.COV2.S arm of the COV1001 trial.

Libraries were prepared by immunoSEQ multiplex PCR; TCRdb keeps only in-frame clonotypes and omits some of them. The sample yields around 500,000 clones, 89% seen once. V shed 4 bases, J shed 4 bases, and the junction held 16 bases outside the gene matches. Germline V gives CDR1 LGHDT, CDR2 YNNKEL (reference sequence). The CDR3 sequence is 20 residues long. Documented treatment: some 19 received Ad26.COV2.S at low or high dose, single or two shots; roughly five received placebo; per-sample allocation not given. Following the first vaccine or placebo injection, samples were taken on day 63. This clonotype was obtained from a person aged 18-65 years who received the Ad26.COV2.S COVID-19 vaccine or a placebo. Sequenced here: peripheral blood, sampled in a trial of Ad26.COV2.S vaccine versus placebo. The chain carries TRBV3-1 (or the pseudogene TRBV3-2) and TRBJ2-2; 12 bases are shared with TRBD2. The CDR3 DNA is TGTGCCAGCAGCCCCAAGAGGGCTAGCGGGGGGGTCTACCTCACCGGGGAGCTGTTTTTT. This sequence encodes CASSPKRASGGVYLTGELFF.